The entry below gives a single TCR beta chain sequence along with its context. With random hexamers, reverse transcription was performed on roughly 0.45 to 1 ug of RNA. Amplification of TCR beta CDR3 used immunoSEQ multiplex PCR across 54 Vbeta and 13 Jbeta. Each CDR3 protein gets one entry after TCRdb re-called the immunoSEQ multiplex PCR reads with MiXCR. The data contain roughly 150,000 distinct CDR3 sequences, about 91% of them singletons. CD8+ and CD4+ blood T cells underwent TCR beta sequencing. Healthy donors acted as controls, with matching for age and sex. TEMRA cells were enriched by FACS, while CD8+ and CD4+ T cells were obtained through a negative isolation that was performed magnetically. The sample is drawn from a study of CD8 T cells in Susac syndrome. This CDR3 has 14 residues. The V gene end was trimmed by 4 bases and the J gene end by 3 bases; junction bases not matched to a gene: 4. Germline V gives CDR1 LNHDA, CDR2 SQIVND (reference sequence).

The sequenced sample consisted of CD4+ T cells from PBMCs. The sequence came from a human donor in good health. The chain uses TRBV19 and TRBJ2-7; 9 positions agree with TRBD2. The CDR3 reads CASSTSGEFYEQYF. CDR3 sequence (DNA): TGTGCCAGTAGTACTAGCGGGGAGTTCTACGAGCAGTACTTC.